This T cell receptor (beta chain) was identified during a study of neoadjuvant anti-PD-1 for oral cavity cancer. The sample's time point: after neoadjuvant nivolumab, at surgical resection. The V gene's germline CDR1 is SGHKS and CDR2 YYEKEE (reference sequence). Losses at the gene ends were 4 bases for V and 3 bases for J; bases not matched to a gene: 8. This CDR3 is built from 16 residues. Some clones are missing from TCRdb's copy, which holds only in-frame ones; the method was immunoSEQ multiplex PCR. This sample carries about 68,000 clones, more than 75% of them seen once, and the ten largest clones take about 3.7%.

The V gene is TRBV5-5, the J gene TRBJ1-5, with TRBD1 identical over 9 bases. The clonotype originates from a person between 35 and 79 years old with oral cavity squamous cell carcinoma. The source was PBMCs, collected after nivolumab (anti-PD-1) treatment. CDR3 sequence reads: CASSKGQGSPNQPQHF. DNA for the CDR3: TGTGCCAGCAGCAAGGGACAGGGCAGCCCCAATCAGCCCCAGCATTTT.